The clone carrying this T cell receptor beta chain was picked up many times. This likely comes from a read error, as the CDR3 has no conserved phenylalanine or tryptophan at its end. This specimen belongs to a study of cytomegalovirus exposure and HLA in healthy donors. It was with 60 Vbeta and 13 Jbeta primers that the PCR ran. Measured with immunoSEQ multiplex PCR; TCRdb has only the in-frame clones, and not every one. This repertoire shows about 200,000 clones, approximately 12% found once; its top ten account for about 8%. V lost 4 bases, J lost 8 bases, and 14 bases lay in between. The CDR3 totals 14 residues. CDR1 is MNHEY, CDR2 SVGAGI, per germline.

The chain links TRBV6-5 to TRBJ2-2; weak D call: TRBD1 (6 bases). Sequencing was performed on PBMCs. This TCR was recovered from a man aged 45-60 years in good health and CMV-seropositive. The CDR3 region is CASSFQGLTGELFL. The CDR3 nucleotides are TGTGCCAGCAGTTTCCAGGGGCTCACAGGGGAGCTGTTTTTG.